Each of the 3 T cell receptor beta chains below was sequenced from the same sample in a study of blood T cells in healthy people across ages. A sample-barcoded 5' primer and a J-beta primer mix were used in a second PCR of roughly 7 to 11 cycles. A single record per CDR3 protein comes from TCRdb applying MiXCR to the 5' RACE reads. The sample lists 600,000 to 1,000,000 distinct CDR3 sequences, roughly 50% seen once, with 20% to 25% in the top ten. The source material was blood. All receptors derive from a man between 25 and 39 years old in good health.

The chain joins TRBV6-5 to TRBJ1-2; weak D call: TRBD1 (5 bases). The CDR3 runs 14 residues. CDR1 is MNHEY, CDR2 SVGAGI, per germline. The V and J ends lost 0 bases and 6 bases respectively, with 11 bases between them. CDR3 sequence reads: CASSYSVGTDGYTF. Written as DNA, the CDR3 is TGTGCCAGCAGTTACTCGGTCGGGACCGATGGCTACACCTTC.

The chain has TRBV20-1 and TRBJ1-2; maybe TRBD1 (5 bases). The CDR3 is 11 residues long. Trimming took off 4 bases at V and 5 bases at J, with 8 bases between the two ends. CDR1 DFQATT and CDR2 SNEGSKA come from the germline V gene (reference sequence). The CDR3 DNA sequence: TGCAGTGCTACCAGACAGTATGGCTACACCTTC. Translating gives CSATRQYGYTF.

Only a few counts were recorded for this clonotype. This rearrangement joins TRBV5-1 to TRBJ1-6; D ambiguous. The ends were cut back, 4 bases at V and 5 bases at J, with 13 bases in the middle. Germline V gives CDR1 SGHRS, CDR2 YFSETQ. The CDR3 is 15 amino acids. The CDR3 bases are TGCGCCAGCAGCCCCTGGTCATCGAATAATTCACCCCTCCACTTT. Protein sequence: CASSPWSSNNSPLHF.